This is a list of T cell receptor beta chains from one sample in a study of T cells after somatic rescue of genetic block. Method: immunoSEQ multiplex PCR; TCRdb's copy keeps in-frame clones and lacks some. This sample carries about 7,000 clones, around 81% of them seen once, and the ten largest clones take around 25%. The sequencing sample was made of peripheral blood mononuclear cells (PBMCs). These receptors originate from a boy aged 10-17 years. CDR3s leave out the opening cysteine and the closing phenylalanine or tryptophan. A clone size is listed for some rows: how often the clone was seen (once, few, many), or a class if it is expanded.

size	V	J	length	CDR3
NA	TRBV5-6	TRBJ2-7	14	ASSVRGGELSYEQY
NA	TRBV4-3	TRBJ2-5	14	ASSQELAGHPQTQY
NA	TRBV4-2	TRBJ1-1	10	ASNQGANEAF
NA	TRBV11-2	TRBJ1-5	13	ASSLRGWGREPQH
NA	TRBV6-6	TRBJ2-1	13	ASSYPAAGQNEQF
NA	TRBV4-2	TRBJ2-3	15	ASSHPGAATNTDTQY
NA	TRBV7-2	TRBJ1-2	16	ASSLFRDARELNYGYT
NA	TRBV7-6	TRBJ2-7	13	ASSSGDGIPYEQY
NA	TRBV5-4	TRBJ2-7	15	ASSLTLLGQGIYEQY
few	TRBV15	TRBJ2-1	15	ATSRDGGWGSYNEQF
NA	TRBV7-3	TRBJ1-1	11	ASSLMGNTEAF
NA	TRBV7-9	TRBJ1-2	12	ASSSAAEGYGYT
few	TRBV7-9	TRBJ2-3	13	ASSTTSGIRDTQY
NA	TRBV5-5	TRBJ2-1	13	ASSFDAGPDNEQF
NA	TRBV7-9	TRBJ1-1	12	ASSRPPGNTEAF
once	TRBV29-1	TRBJ2-1	14	SVEDGWRGHYNEQF
few	TRBV7-8	TRBJ2-1	13	ASSLALSSYNEQF
few	TRBV11-2	TRBJ2-1	11	ASSLGVYNEQF
NA	TRBV4-2	TRBJ2-3	15	ASSQEFVLVGTDTQY
NA	TRBV6-6	TRBJ1-2	13	ASSYPRDREDGYT